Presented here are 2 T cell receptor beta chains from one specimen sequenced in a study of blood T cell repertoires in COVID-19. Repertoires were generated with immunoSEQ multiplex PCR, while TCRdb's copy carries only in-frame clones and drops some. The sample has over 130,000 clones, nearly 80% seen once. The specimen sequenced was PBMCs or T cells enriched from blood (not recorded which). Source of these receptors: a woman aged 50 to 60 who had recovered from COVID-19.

CDR3 DNA sequence: TGCGCCAGCAGCCAAGATACGCTAGCGGGATACGAGACCCAGTACTTC. The encoded protein is CASSQDTLAGYETQYF. The chain combines TRBV4-1 with TRBJ2-5; 9 bases match TRBD2. The CDR3 sequence is 16 residues long. V shed 0 bases, J shed 5 bases, and the junction held 7 bases outside the gene matches. Germline CDR1 MGHRA, CDR2 YSYEKL.

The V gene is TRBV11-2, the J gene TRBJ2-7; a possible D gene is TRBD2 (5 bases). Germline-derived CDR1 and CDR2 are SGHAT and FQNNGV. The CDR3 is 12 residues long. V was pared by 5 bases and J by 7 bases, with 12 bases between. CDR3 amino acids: CASSRVGVEQYF. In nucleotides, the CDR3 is TGTGCCAGCAGCAGAGTCGGGGTGGAGCAGTACTTC.